This T cell receptor (beta chain) was recorded in a study of CD8 T cell repertoires and HIV-1 epitope variants (TCRdb year 2020). About the full investigation: Twenty-five peptides representing autologous and known Gag and Nef epitope variants were each used to stimulate T cells in separate culture wells. The epitopes tested covered three Gag epitope families plus Nef HW9 and YT9. An aliquot of 1M T cells was set aside as an uncultured baseline condition, separate from the approximately 85 T cell cultures. T cells were enriched using the EasySep Human T Cell Enrichment Kit and were co-cultured with equal numbers of autologous T cell-negative cells serving as antigen-presenting cells. A CMV, EBV and flu peptide pool, the Ebola AY9 epitope as negative control, and a no-peptide well were included as control conditions. Cultures ran for 10 days in IMDM with gentamicin, with half-media changes on days 3 and 7 adding IL-2, IL-7 and IL-15. A total of around 83 T cell cultures were run, with each culture condition performed in triplicate except for one peptide, which was performed in duplicate. Results the study describes overall, beyond this receptor: Of the nine antigen-specific TCR beta clonotypes identified, five or six appeared cross-reactive for autologous or known escape epitope variants. Five or six clonotypes recognized the Nef KF9 family and one the HW9 family, with no responses to the TAALDMSHF plasma variant. The assay identified only TCR beta chains and indicated proliferation to antigen, not T cell function or cytokine profile.

For this clone: Its antigen is unknown. The input lacks base qualities; no much larger clone sits a single base away.

The immunoSEQ platform was used to sequence TCR beta CDR3 regions at survey depth. The QIAamp DNA micro kit was used to extract genomic DNA from every cultured and uncultured CD8+ T cell population. As for the original processing: Samples with fewer than 5,000 productive reads were excluded, which removed about 6% of the roughly 75 HIV peptide-stimulated cultures. A MANAFEST web app trimmed sequences to CDR3 and removed nonproductive sequences, CDR3s under 5 amino acids, and those not starting C or ending F/W. Clonotypes were classified as antigen-specific only if expansion was observed in at least 2 of 3 replicates versus the no-peptide control at FDR 0.01, only within one epitope family. A specific clonotype also had to show a frequency at least fivefold higher than in wells stimulated with peptides from other epitope families. This immuneACCESS table, as held by TCRdb, lists in-frame sequences with V and J called but not all clones. Of the missing ones, under half trace to an unresolved V gene in checked studies; the others have no known cause. The DNA gave D and trimming, while V, J and clone size come from that table. Across this sample there are about 4,000 clones, with around 64% seen only once. Roughly 48% of the sample is taken by the ten largest.

A distance of 16 bases separates the germline ends of V and J, which lose 6 bases and 7 bases respectively. The germline V gene encodes CDR1 MNHEY and CDR2 SVGAGI. The CDR3 measures 15 amino acids from cysteine to phenylalanine. Only the CDR3 part of the read is kept: 45 bases, read in frame from the first base. The EasySep Human CD8+ T Cell Enrichment Kit was used on day 10 to isolate CD8+ T cells from every culture. Sequencing was carried out using cultured CD8+ T cells derived from PBMCs. The receptor comes from a male donor with HIV. The V and J segments used are TRBV6-5 and TRBJ1-6; the D gene is perhaps TRBD1, from 6 matching bases. DNA sequence: TGTGCCAGCAGGAGAAATAGGGGGTCAAATTCACCCCTCCACTTT. The translation is CASRRNRGSNSPLHF.